This TCR beta chain emerged from a study of cytomegalovirus exposure and HLA in healthy donors. The overall study: In an early release, HLA-typed donors contributed tens of millions of unique TCR sequences.

The CDR3 consists of 17 residues. Per germline, CDR1 SGHRS and CDR2 YFSETQ. Trimming at V came to 2 bases and at J to 5 bases, leaving 9 bases not matched to a gene. To note about this clone: The target antigen is unknown.

With 60 Vbeta and 13 Jbeta primers, the PCR was carried out. TCRdb's table, derived via immunoSEQ multiplex PCR, lists solely in-frame clones and lacks some. This sample has about 160,000 clones, with over 65% found just once. Whole-study findings and limits: The presence/absence work took it that sequencing depth was about the same across donors. Using the classifier, cytomegalovirus status was reportedly diagnosed with high specificity and sensitivity.

The TCR comes from a man aged 40-55 years in good health and CMV-seropositive. The chain recombines TRBV5-1 with TRBJ2-1, with 11 nucleotides matching TRBD2. Sequencing input: PBMCs. The DNA of the CDR3 is TGCGCCAGCAGCTTTACGACTAGCGGGGCGGGAAACAATGAGCAGTTCTTC. Translating it yields CASSFTTSGAGNNEQFF.